Presented here are 31 T cell receptor beta chains from one specimen sequenced in a study of PD-1 blockade in classical Hodgkin lymphoma. Measured with immunoSEQ multiplex PCR; TCRdb has only the in-frame clones, and not every one. The repertoire holds roughly 20,000 clones, with 70% as singletons. Time point specified: cycle 4 day 1 (C4D1), after 6 weeks of nivolumab. After autologous stem cell transplantation all patients relapsed, and prior brentuximab vedotin exposure differed between cohorts. Magnetic negative selection was used to purify CD4+ T cells from thawed PBMCs. Sequencing used CD4+ T cells from blood, obtained before the fourth cycle of nivolumab. The source of these receptors is a human donor with classical Hodgkin lymphoma.

The chain links TRBV4-1 to TRBJ1-2; D remains unclear. The CDR3 covers 16 residues. The V end lost 1 base, the J end lost 4 bases, and 16 bases lay between the germline ends. From germline, CDR1 is MGHRA and CDR2 YSYEKL. The CDR3 loop is CASSQGAGAPRYGYTF. CDR3 nucleotides: TGCGCCAGCAGCCAAGGAGCGGGAGCCCCCCGCTATGGCTACACCTTC.

The chain combines TRBV18 with TRBJ2-6; 7 positions match TRBD1. Trimming at V came to 3 bases and at J to 0 bases, leaving 8 bases not matched to a gene. Germline V gives CDR1 KGHSH, CDR2 LQKENI. The CDR3 runs to 18 residues. CDR3 loop: CASSPGTATFSGANVLTF. The CDR3 coding sequence is TGTGCCAGCTCACCGGGGACAGCGACTTTCTCTGGGGCCAACGTCCTGACTTTC.

This clone has more than one count but fewer than ten. The gene calls are TRBV27 and TRBJ2-3, with TRBD1 as a possible D gene (6 bases). V gave up 0 bases and J gave up 5 bases, with 9 bases separating them. The length of the CDR3 is 14 residues. From germline, CDR1 is MNHEY and CDR2 SMNVEV (reference sequence). The CDR3 nucleotides read TGTGCCAGCAGTTTATCGCCGGGACAAGATACGCAGTATTTT. Protein sequence: CASSLSPGQDTQYF.

DNA for the CDR3: TGTGCCAGCAGACCGGGACTGACGACCTACGAGCAGTACTTC. This sequence encodes CASRPGLTTYEQYF. V is TRBV21-1 and J is TRBJ2-7; the D call TRBD2 from the table was never checked on the DNA. TRBV21-1 is described as a pseudogene. CDR3 length: 14 amino acids.

This clone was observed a few times. The chain joins TRBV18 to TRBJ1-2; possible D gene TRBD1, 5 bases. V gave up 0 bases and J gave up 8 bases, with 16 bases separating them. The CDR3 sequence is 15 residues long. Per the germline V gene, CDR1 is KGHSH and CDR2 is LQKENI. The CDR3 DNA is TGTGCCAGCTCACCACCCCAGGGAGCGGCAGGGGGCTACACCTTC. Its protein product is CASSPPQGAAGGYTF.

This clone came up a few times. V and J are TRBV7-9 and TRBJ1-6; no clear D gene. CDR3 length: 15 residues. The V gene lost 2 bases and the J gene lost 0 bases, with 5 bases spanning the gap. Looked up from germline, CDR1 is SEHNR and CDR2 is FQNEAQ (reference sequence). The CDR3 is CASSLSSSYNSPLHF. The CDR3 nucleotides read TGTGCCAGCAGCTTATCTAGCTCCTATAATTCACCCCTCCACTTT. Looking up the rest from reference TRBV7-9 and TRBJ1-6 gives the full variable domain: DTGVSQNPRHKITKRGQNVTFRCDPISEHNRLYWYRQTLGQGPEFLTYFQNEAQLEKSRLLSDRFSAERPKGSFSTLEIQRTEQGDSAMYLCASSLSSSYNSPLHFGNGTRLTVT.

The chain has TRBV19 and TRBJ2-1, with 9 bases fitting TRBD2. Germline lookup yields CDR1 LNHDA and CDR2 SQIVND (reference sequence). The CDR3 has 16 residues. The ends lost 1 base at V and 3 bases at J; junction bases unmatched: 4. The CDR3 loop is CASSIVSSGIYNEQFF. The CDR3 region has the DNA TGTGCCAGTAGTATAGTGTCTAGCGGGATCTACAATGAGCAGTTCTTC.

The chain links TRBV7-6 to TRBJ1-1; D gene unclear. Trimming took 1 base from V and 3 from J, leaving 9 bases between them. Per germline, CDR1 SGHVS and CDR2 FNYEAQ. This CDR3 has 14 residues. Here the CDR3 reads CASSLGGGDTEAFF. Here the CDR3 DNA reads TGTGCCAGCAGCTTAGGGGGAGGCGACACTGAAGCTTTCTTT.

J is TRBJ2-1 and V is TRBV29-1; the match to TRBD2 covers 7 bases. Trimming removed 4 bases from V and 2 bases from J; junction bases left unmatched: 11. Per germline, CDR1 SQVTM and CDR2 ANQGSEA. The CDR3 sequence is 16 residues long. The CDR3: CSVALLSGNTYNEQFF. The CDR3 DNA reads TGCAGCGTTGCACTGTTGAGCGGGAATACCTACAATGAGCAGTTCTTC.

This chain joins TRBV9 and TRBJ2-2; D is unclear. The CDR3 covers 14 residues. CDR1 and CDR2 from the germline V gene are SGDLS and YYNGEE. V shed 4 bases and J shed 1 base, with 8 bases lying between them. Here the CDR3 reads CASSPHMNTGELFF. Written as DNA, the CDR3 is TGTGCCAGCAGCCCTCACATGAACACCGGGGAGCTGTTTTTT.

The chain recombines TRBV30 with TRBJ1-1, with TRBD1 matching 7 bases. V gave up 3 bases and J gave up 0 bases; unmatched junction bases: 4. The length of the CDR3 is 14 residues. From germline, CDR1 is GTSNPN and CDR2 SVGIG (reference sequence). CDR3 residues: CAWSMGTVNTEAFF. The CDR3 DNA reads TGTGCCTGGAGCATGGGGACAGTGAACACTGAAGCTTTCTTT.

This clone was counted a few times. The gene calls are TRBV6-6 and TRBJ1-4; no reliable D call. The germline V gene encodes CDR1 MNHNY and CDR2 SVGAGI (reference sequence). The ends were cut back, 6 bases at V and 7 bases at J, with 12 bases in the middle. The CDR3 has 13 amino acids. The CDR3: CASSLPGSEKLFF. For the CDR3, the DNA is TGTGCCAGCAGCCTCCCGGGGAGTGAAAAACTGTTTTTT.

This clone was counted a few times. For the CDR3, the DNA is TGTGCCAGCTCACCGCGGACCGGTTTGAACACTGAAGCTTTCTTT. Amino acid sequence: CASSPRTGLNTEAFF. The rearrangement joins TRBV18 to TRBJ1-1, with D uncertain. The V and J ends lost 3 bases and 0 bases respectively, with 11 bases between them. The CDR3 consists of 15 residues. Looked up from germline, CDR1 is KGHSH and CDR2 is LQKENI.

The chain links TRBV5-1 to TRBJ2-1; no definite D call. Germline CDR1 reads SGHRS; CDR2 reads YFSETQ. CDR3 length equals 15 residues. Trimming cost V 4 bases and J 8 bases, with 19 bases left between them. The CDR3 is CASSENTGAAYEQFF. The CDR3 DNA follows: TGCGCCAGCAGCGAGAATACTGGCGCTGCCTATGAGCAGTTCTTC.

The chain joins TRBV19 to TRBJ2-6; 8 nucleotides agree with TRBD1. This CDR3 comprises 18 residues. V trimming: 2 bases; J trimming: 2 bases; junction bases outside the gene matches: 8. Germline CDR1 reads LNHDA; CDR2 reads SQIVND (reference sequence). The CDR3 reads CASSILTGTGAGANVLTF. The CDR3 bases are TGTGCCAGTAGTATACTGACCGGGACAGGCGCTGGGGCCAACGTCCTGACTTTC.

With regard to this clone: Different DNA sequences within this sample yield the same CDR3. This chain connects TRBV30 to TRBJ1-2; no clear D gene. There are 12 residues in the CDR3. The V end was cut by 2 bases, the J end by 4 bases, with 8 bases between. Germline CDR1 and CDR2: GTSNPN and SVGIG (reference sequence). The CDR3: CAWSTGPYGYTF. The CDR3 coding sequence is TGTGCCTGGAGTACCGGGCCCTATGGCTACACCTTC.

The chain joins TRBV2 to TRBJ1-4; 11 nucleotides match TRBD1. V was clipped by 4 bases and J by 4 bases; unmatched bases: 2. Germline V CDR1 and CDR2: SNHLY, FYNNEI. The CDR3 consists of 15 residues. The CDR3 DNA reads TGTGCCAGCAGTGGGGACAGGGGGTTTAATGAAAAACTGTTTTTT. Protein sequence: CASSGDRGFNEKLFF.

The chain links TRBV11-2 to TRBJ2-5; D perhaps matches TRBD2 (5 bases). V was cut by 1 base and J by 2 bases, with 8 bases left in between. This CDR3 spans 14 amino acids. From germline, CDR1 is SGHAT and CDR2 FQNNGV. The chain's CDR3 is CASSLAGKQETQYF. The CDR3 DNA sequence: TGTGCCAGCAGCTTAGCCGGGAAACAAGAGACCCAGTACTTC.

The CDR3, as DNA: TGTGCCAGCAGCTTAGGACAGGGAAACACCGGGGAGCTGTTTTTT. Its translation is CASSLGQGNTGELFF. The chain is built from TRBV11-3 and TRBJ2-2; 7 bases agree with TRBD1. CDR1 and CDR2 from the germline V gene are SGHNT and YENEEA. With V trimmed by 1 base and J by 2 bases, 1 base remained unmatched. The CDR3 contains 15 residues.

The chain links TRBV7-2 to TRBJ2-7, with D unclear. The V and J ends lost 2 bases and 4 bases respectively, with 6 bases between them. The CDR3 contains 12 residues. Germline V gene data show CDR1 as SGHTA and CDR2 as FQGNSA. CDR3 residues: CASSLSSYEQYF. CDR3 nucleotide sequence: TGTGCCAGCAGCTTATCCTCTTACGAGCAGTACTTC.

The chain recombines TRBV2 with TRBJ1-4, with 10 bases matching TRBD1. The CDR3 is 16 residues long. Germline trimming cut 0 bases from V and 4 bases from J; bases unmatched to any gene: 2. The germline gives CDR1 SNHLY, CDR2 FYNNEI. The CDR3 reads CASSEARTGGNEKLFF. CDR3 DNA: TGTGCCAGCAGTGAAGCCCGGACAGGGGGTAATGAAAAACTGTTTTTT.

This clone was observed a handful of times. The chain has TRBV5-6 and TRBJ1-2; perhaps TRBD1 as D (5 bases). V was pared by 2 bases and J by 8 bases, with 13 bases between. Per the germline V gene, CDR1 is SGHDT and CDR2 is YYEEEE. The CDR3 totals 13 residues. The CDR3 nucleotides read TGTGCCAGCAGCTTAGCCCAGGGCGACGGCTACACCTTC. This gives the protein CASSLAQGDGYTF.

In DNA, the CDR3 is TGTGCCAGCAGCCCCATAGCGGGAGGACCGGGGGGTACGCAGTATTTT. Its translation is CASSPIAGGPGGTQYF. This chain uses TRBV7-3 with TRBJ2-3; 10 bases fit TRBD2. The CDR3 covers 16 residues. V dropped 5 bases and J dropped 8; count of bases not matched to a gene: 13. Germline V gene data show CDR1 as SGHTA and CDR2 as FQGTGA. Full variable domain (missing parts from reference TRBV7-3 and TRBJ2-3): GAGVSQTPSNKVTEKGKYVELRCDPISGHTALYWYRQSLGQGPEFLIYFQGTGAADDSGLPNDRFFAVRPEGSVSTLKIQRTERGDSAVYLCASSPIAGGPGGTQYFGPGTRLTVL.

The rearrangement links TRBV10-3 to TRBJ1-5; D is undetermined. This CDR3 spans 13 amino acids. V was pared by 6 bases and J by 5 bases, with 11 bases between. Germline V gene sequence: CDR1 ENHRY, CDR2 SYGVKD. CDR3 sequence reads: CAISPGLDQPQHF. The CDR3 region has the DNA TGTGCCATCAGCCCGGGCCTTGATCAGCCCCAGCATTTT.

This clone was observed a single time. The chain employs TRBV30 and TRBJ1-2, with a tentative D call TRBD1 (6 bases). CDR1 is GTSNPN, CDR2 SVGIG, per germline (reference sequence). The CDR3 is 13 residues long. V was clipped by 2 bases and J by 7 bases, with 14 bases between them. The CDR3 sequence: CAWSIQQGSGYTF. In DNA, the CDR3 is TGTGCCTGGAGTATCCAACAGGGAAGTGGCTACACCTTC.

This chain links TRBV7-2 with TRBJ2-7; no definite D call. V was trimmed by 4 bases and J by 5 bases, leaving 12 bases between them. There are 13 residues in the CDR3. Germline V gene sequence: CDR1 SGHTA, CDR2 FQGNSA. CDR3 in amino acids: CASSSLDGDEQYF. DNA of the CDR3: TGTGCCAGCAGCTCCCTGGACGGCGACGAGCAGTACTTC.

This clone was seen a few times. This rearrangement joins TRBV6-5 to TRBJ2-1; 9 bases map to TRBD2. V lost 5 bases and J lost 7; bases outside the gene matches: 9. Germline-derived CDR1 and CDR2 are MNHEY and SVGAGI. The CDR3 is 15 residues long. The chain's CDR3 is CASSPGTSIYNEQFF. The CDR3 DNA reads TGTGCCAGCAGTCCGGGGACTAGCATTTATAATGAGCAGTTCTTC.

This clone turned up a few times. This chain uses TRBV6-5 with TRBJ2-1; 11 nucleotides match TRBD2. Germline values: CDR1 MNHEY, CDR2 SVGAGI. V shed 6 bases, J shed 4 bases, and the junction held 5 bases outside the gene matches. This CDR3 spans 15 amino acids. The CDR3 region is CASRPTSGSYNEQFF. The CDR3 DNA reads as TGTGCCAGCAGACCTACTAGCGGGAGTTACAATGAGCAGTTCTTC.

The V call is TRBV6-5, the J call TRBJ2-7; 9 bases are a match to TRBD2. This CDR3 spans 15 amino acids. Germline loops: CDR1 MNHEY, CDR2 SVGAGI. With 6 bases clipped from V and 4 bases from J, the junction kept 10 bases outside the gene matches. The CDR3 DNA reads as TGTGCCAGCAGCAAAGCGGGGGGCCGTCCGTACGAGCAGTACTTC. This sequence encodes CASSKAGGRPYEQYF.

The J gene is TRBJ2-7, the V gene TRBV6-5; 7 bases fit TRBD2. The CDR3 has 13 residues. Germline V gives CDR1 MNHEY, CDR2 SVGAGI. V shed 7 bases and J 3 bases; nucleotides not matched to a gene: 6. The CDR3 coding sequence is TGTGCCAGCACCAACCCGGGGGGCTACGAGCAGTACTTC. As protein: CASTNPGGYEQYF.

This clone was observed a handful of times. This chain links TRBV5-4 with TRBJ2-5; D is unclear. The V gene lost 2 bases and the J gene lost 3 bases, with 11 bases spanning the gap. The V gene's germline CDR1 is SGHNT and CDR2 YYREEE (reference sequence). The CDR3 runs to 14 residues. The CDR3 nucleotides are TGTGCCAGCAGCTTTAGTTCTAGTAAAGAGACCCAGTACTTC. Its protein product is CASSFSSSKETQYF. Filled out from reference TRBV5-4 and TRBJ2-5, the complete variable domain reads ETGVTQSPTHLIKTRGQQVTLRCSSQSGHNTVSWYQQALGQGPQFIFQYYREEENGRGNFPPRFSGLQFPNYSSELNVNALELDDSALYLCASSFSSSKETQYFGPGTRLLVL.